These 17 T cell receptor beta chains share one sample of origin, sequenced in a study of shared clonotypes between healthy human individuals. The method was immunoSEQ multiplex PCR; TCRdb's version includes in-frame clones alone and lacks a portion of them. The table shows under 300,000 clones, with 60% to 80% occurring only once. The sample taken for sequencing was memory CD4+ T cells sorted from blood. Indicated subset: CD45RA-negative fraction. The receptors here all came from a man younger than 45 in good health.

The V gene is TRBV5-4, the J gene TRBJ2-1, with D maybe TRBD2 (5 bases). Trimming removed 4 bases at V and 15 bases at J, with 20 bases between. The CDR3 spans 13 residues. CDR1 is SGHNT and CDR2 is YYREEE in the germline V gene (reference sequence). CDR3 sequence (DNA): TGTGCCAGCAGCATATCCGACCGCGTCGGGGTGTTCTTC. Its protein is CASSISDRVGVFF.

This clone was detected only a few times. This chain uses TRBV10-1 with TRBJ2-3, with 9 bases aligning to TRBD2. Unmatched junction bases numbered 7, after V lost 3 bases and J lost 3 bases. The germline gives CDR1 WNHNN, CDR2 SYGVQD (reference sequence). This CDR3 spans 16 amino acids. CDR3 sequence: CASSDAGTSRTDTQYF. In DNA, the CDR3 is TGCGCCAGCAGTGATGCCGGGACTAGCAGAACAGATACGCAGTATTTT.

The V and J genes are TRBV7-2 and TRBJ2-3; D perhaps matches TRBD2 (5 bases). Per the germline V gene, CDR1 is SGHTA and CDR2 is FQGNSA. Trimming removed 3 bases from V and 6 bases from J, with 7 bases in between. The CDR3 length is 12 residues. The CDR3 loop is CASSFSGDTQYF. CDR3 bases: TGTGCCAGCAGCTTTTCGGGGGATACGCAGTATTTT.

The V gene is TRBV6-1, the J gene TRBJ1-2; unclear D gene. Trimming stripped 2 bases from V and 8 bases from J, with 15 bases between. The CDR3 has 14 amino acids. The germline V gene has CDR1 MNHNS and CDR2 SASEGT. The CDR3 bases are TGTGCCAGCAGTGAATCATGGCAACTTTTCGGCTACACCTTC. Translation: CASSESWQLFGYTF.

The chain is built from TRBV4-2 and TRBJ1-2, with a tentative D call TRBD1 (5 bases). The CDR3 spans 17 residues. Germline lookup yields CDR1 LGHNA and CDR2 YNFKEQ. V lost 3 bases, J lost 7 bases, and 24 bases lay in between. The CDR3 region has the DNA TGTGCCAGCAGCCAGACTCTCCCGGGACGTGGTTTGAGTGGCTACACCTTC. Translated, it gives CASSQTLPGRGLSGYTF.

The CDR3 nucleotides read TGTGCCAGCAGCCCAGAGGGGCCTTTCTACAATGAGCAGTTCTTC. Translating it yields CASSPEGPFYNEQFF. V and J are TRBV7-9 and TRBJ2-1; D is possibly TRBD1 or TRBD2 (5 bases each). CDR3 length: 15 residues. Trimming shortened V by 5 bases and J by 3 bases, and 14 bases separated the two germline ends. Germline lookup yields CDR1 SEHNR and CDR2 FQNEAQ (reference sequence).

The J gene is TRBJ1-2, the V gene TRBV27; D gene unclear. Germline CDR1 is MNHEY and CDR2 is SMNVEV (reference sequence). The CDR3 sequence is 14 residues long. V was pared by 5 bases and J by 3 bases, with 13 bases between. The chain's CDR3 is CASSRRQTHYGYTF. The CDR3 DNA reads TGTGCCAGCAGTCGTCGTCAGACACACTATGGCTACACCTTC.

This sequence joins TRBV2 and TRBJ2-7, with unresolved D. The CDR3 extends over 12 amino acids. The germline CDR1 and CDR2 sequences are SNHLY and FYNNEI. Trimming cost V 5 bases and J 0 bases, with 5 bases left between them. CDR3 region: CASSWSSYEQYF. The DNA of the CDR3 is TGTGCCAGCAGTTGGAGCTCCTACGAGCAGTACTTC.

The chain joins TRBV7-2 to TRBJ2-2, with 8 bases identical to TRBD2. With 1 base clipped from V and 5 bases from J, the junction kept 12 bases outside the gene matches. Germline V gives CDR1 SGHTA, CDR2 FQGNSA. CDR3 length: 18 amino acids. The chain's CDR3 is CASSLVFSGEGRTGELFF. For the CDR3, the DNA is TGTGCCAGCAGCTTAGTTTTTAGCGGGGAGGGCAGGACCGGGGAGCTGTTTTTT.

This clone has more than one count but fewer than ten. The chain has TRBV5-1 and TRBJ2-7; D might be TRBD1 (5 bases). V gave up 7 bases and J gave up 5 bases, with 19 bases separating them. The CDR3 contains 14 residues. Germline assignment: CDR1 SGHRS and CDR2 YFSETQ. The CDR3 loop is CASSSQGNDDEQYF. The CDR3 DNA reads TGCGCCAGCTCTTCTCAGGGAAATGACGACGAGCAGTACTTC.

The rearrangement uses TRBV5-1 and TRBJ2-4; no reliable D call. The CDR3 runs 17 residues. Germline CDR1 reads SGHRS; CDR2 reads YFSETQ. Trimming removed 4 bases from V and 0 bases from J, with 17 bases in between. CDR3: CASSPWDTEVAKNIQYF. Here the CDR3 DNA reads TGCGCCAGCAGCCCGTGGGATACAGAAGTAGCCAAAAACATTCAGTACTTC.

The chain links TRBV7-3 to TRBJ2-3; no reliable D call. The CDR3 has 13 residues. V lost 4 bases, J lost 4 bases, and 9 bases lay in between. Germline-derived CDR1 and CDR2 are SGHTA and FQGTGA. CDR3 protein: CASSSSRSDTQYF. The DNA of the CDR3 is TGTGCCAGCAGCTCGAGTCGTTCAGATACGCAGTATTTT.

A word on this clone: A much larger clone lies a single base off, so this may be a read error. The chain joins TRBV5-1 to TRBJ2-1; no clear D. V was clipped by 0 bases and J by 5 bases, with 12 bases between them. CDR1 SGHRS and CDR2 YFSETQ come from the germline V gene. The CDR3 length is 15 residues. The CDR3 reads CASSLASTINNEQFF. In DNA form, the CDR3 reads TGCGCCAGCAGCTTGGCTTCTACAATTAACAATGAGCAGTTCTTC.

This clone was found many times. The identical CDR3 is also encoded by other nucleotide sequences in the sample. The V gene is TRBV5-5, the J gene TRBJ1-5; D gene uncertain. Trimming removed 0 bases at V and 4 bases at J, with 8 bases between. Germline CDR1 and CDR2: SGHKS and YYEKEE (reference sequence). This CDR3 has 14 residues. The CDR3 DNA follows: TGTGCCAGCAGCTTGGAAGCCGGTAATCAGCCCCAGCATTTT. Translation gives CASSLEAGNQPQHF.

V and J are TRBV6-1 and TRBJ2-7; 10 nucleotides agree with TRBD1. Germline CDR1 is MNHNS and CDR2 is SASEGT. This CDR3 has 15 residues. Germline trimming cut 4 bases from V and 3 bases from J; bases unmatched to any gene: 6. CDR3 coding DNA: TGTGCCAGCAGTGCCCGAGACAGGGGGCTCTACGAGCAGTACTTC. Translating it yields CASSARDRGLYEQYF.

This clone was seen only once. Written as DNA, the CDR3 is TGTGCCAGCAGTGACGGGACAGATAGCAATCAGCCCCAGCATTTT. It translates to CASSDGTDSNQPQHF. V and J are TRBV28 and TRBJ1-5, with 7 bases aligning to TRBD1. Germline trimming cut 5 bases from V and 0 bases from J; bases unmatched to any gene: 4. The CDR3 extends over 15 amino acids. Germline assignment: CDR1 MDHEN and CDR2 SYDVKM.

This chain connects TRBV27 to TRBJ2-7; tentatively, D is TRBD2 (6 bases). CDR1 and CDR2 from the germline V gene are MNHEY and SMNVEV (reference sequence). Trimming removed 5 bases at V and 7 bases at J, with 21 bases between. The CDR3 contains 15 residues. In nucleotides, the CDR3 is TGTGCCAGCAGTCCGATTGGGTCGGGAGTGGAAGAGCAGTACTTC. Its protein product is CASSPIGSGVEEQYF.